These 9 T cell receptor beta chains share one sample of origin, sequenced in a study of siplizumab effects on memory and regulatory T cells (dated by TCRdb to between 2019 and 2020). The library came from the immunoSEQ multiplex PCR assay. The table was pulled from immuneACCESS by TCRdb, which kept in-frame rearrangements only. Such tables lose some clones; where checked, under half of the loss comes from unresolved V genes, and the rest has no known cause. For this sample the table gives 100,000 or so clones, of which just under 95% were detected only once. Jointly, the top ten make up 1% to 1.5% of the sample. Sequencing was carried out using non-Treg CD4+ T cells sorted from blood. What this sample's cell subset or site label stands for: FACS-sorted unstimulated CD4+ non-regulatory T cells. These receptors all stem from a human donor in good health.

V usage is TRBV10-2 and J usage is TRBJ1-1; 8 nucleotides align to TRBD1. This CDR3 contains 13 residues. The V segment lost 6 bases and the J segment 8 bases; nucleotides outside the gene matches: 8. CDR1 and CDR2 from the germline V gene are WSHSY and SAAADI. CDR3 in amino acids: CASSETGVSEAFF. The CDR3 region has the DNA TGCGCCAGCAGCGAGACAGGGGTTTCAGAAGCTTTCTTT.

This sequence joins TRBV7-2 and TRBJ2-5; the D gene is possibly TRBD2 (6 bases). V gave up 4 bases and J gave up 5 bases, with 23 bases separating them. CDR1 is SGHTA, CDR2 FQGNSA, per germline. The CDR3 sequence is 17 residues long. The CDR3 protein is CASSSSSRLVPRETQYF. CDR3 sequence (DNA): TGTGCCAGCAGCTCGAGTTCCCGACTAGTTCCGAGGGAGACCCAGTACTTC.

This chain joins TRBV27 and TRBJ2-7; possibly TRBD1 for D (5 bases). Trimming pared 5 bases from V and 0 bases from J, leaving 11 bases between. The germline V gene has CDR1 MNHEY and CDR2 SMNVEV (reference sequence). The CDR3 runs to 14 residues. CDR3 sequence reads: CASSTGISSYEQYF. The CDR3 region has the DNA TGTGCCAGCAGTACAGGAATAAGCTCCTACGAGCAGTACTTC.

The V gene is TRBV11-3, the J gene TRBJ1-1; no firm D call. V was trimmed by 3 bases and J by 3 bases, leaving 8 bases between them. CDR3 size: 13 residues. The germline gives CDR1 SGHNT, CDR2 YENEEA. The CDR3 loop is CASSFYTDTEAFF. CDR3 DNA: TGTGCCAGCAGCTTCTACACCGACACTGAAGCTTTCTTT.

CDR3 coding DNA: TGTGCCAGCAGTGAAATGACAGTAGTAGGCTACACCTTC. It specifies CASSEMTVVGYTF. V usage is TRBV2 and J usage is TRBJ1-2; maybe TRBD1 (5 bases). This CDR3 has 13 amino acids. The V and J ends lost 2 bases and 8 bases respectively, with 12 bases between them. Looked up from germline, CDR1 is SNHLY and CDR2 is FYNNEI.

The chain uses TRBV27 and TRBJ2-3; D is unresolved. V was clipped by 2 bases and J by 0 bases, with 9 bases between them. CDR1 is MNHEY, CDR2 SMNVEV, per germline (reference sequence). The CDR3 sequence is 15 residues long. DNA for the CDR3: TGTGCCAGCAGTTTAGGGCTCCCCAGCACAGATACGCAGTATTTT. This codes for CASSLGLPSTDTQYF.

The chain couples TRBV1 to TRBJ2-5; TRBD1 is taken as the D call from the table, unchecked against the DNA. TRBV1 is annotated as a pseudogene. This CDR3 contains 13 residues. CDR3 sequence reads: CTSSLNIQETQYF. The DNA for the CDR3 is TGCACCAGCAGCCTTAACATCCAAGAGACCCAGTACTTC.

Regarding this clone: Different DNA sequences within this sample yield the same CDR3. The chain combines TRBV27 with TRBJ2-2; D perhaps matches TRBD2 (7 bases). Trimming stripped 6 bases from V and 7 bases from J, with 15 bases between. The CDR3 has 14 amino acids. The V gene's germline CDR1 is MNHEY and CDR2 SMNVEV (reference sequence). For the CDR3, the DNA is TGTGCCAGCAGACGCGGGGGCCGGCACGGGGAGCTGTTTTTT. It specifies CASRRGGRHGELFF.

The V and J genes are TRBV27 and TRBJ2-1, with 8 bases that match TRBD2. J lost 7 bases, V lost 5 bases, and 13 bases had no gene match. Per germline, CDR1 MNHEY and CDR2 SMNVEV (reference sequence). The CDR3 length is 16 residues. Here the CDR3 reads CASSLLAGRARNEQFF. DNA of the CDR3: TGTGCCAGCAGTCTCCTCGCCGGGAGGGCCCGGAATGAGCAGTTCTTC.